These T cell receptor beta chains were read from a single sample in a study of T cell responses to AZD1222 COVID-19 vaccine. The repertoire was sequenced with immunoSEQ multiplex PCR; TCRdb's copy has only in-frame clones and lacks some. The data hold 95,000 to 150,000 clones, with 85% to 90% observed a single time. Material: peripheral blood, obtained on day 0 of AZD1222 vaccination. The receptors here all came from an adult in good health. CDR3s include the opening cysteine and the closing phenylalanine or tryptophan. D genes are given only for firm matches. Some rows mark clone size as missing; the rest say once, few, many or name a class of expanded clone.

CDR3nt: TGTGCCAGCCGGACAGGACAAAACTATAATTCACCCCTCCACTTT
CDR3aa: CASRTGQNYNSPLHF
v_gene: TRBV6-5
j_gene: TRBJ1-6
abundance: -
d_gene: TRBD1

CDR3nt: TGTGCCAGCAGTGACAGATGGGTTAATGAAAAACTGTTTTTT
CDR3aa: CASSDRWVNEKLFF
v_gene: TRBV2
j_gene: TRBJ1-4
abundance: -
d_gene: -

CDR3nt: TGTGCCAGCAGCGTCAGCGGGGGCTCCTACAATGAGCAGTTCTTC
CDR3aa: CASSVSGGSYNEQFF
v_gene: TRBV9
j_gene: TRBJ2-1
abundance: -
d_gene: TRBD2

CDR3nt: TGTGCCAGCAGCCCTCTGAGGAGGTTAAGAGGTACGCAGTATTTT
CDR3aa: CASSPLRRLRGTQYF
v_gene: TRBV5-6
j_gene: TRBJ2-3
abundance: -
d_gene: -

CDR3nt: TGTGCCTGGAGTCAAGGGAGCTCTGGGGCCAACGTCCTGACTTTC
CDR3aa: CAWSQGSSGANVLTF
v_gene: TRBV30
j_gene: TRBJ2-6
abundance: -
d_gene: -

CDR3nt: TGTGCCAGCACCGGACAGAACTATGGCTACACCTTC
CDR3aa: CASTGQNYGYTF
v_gene: TRBV6-5
j_gene: TRBJ1-2
abundance: -
d_gene: -

CDR3nt: TGCAGCGTTGACGGACAGGGATTGAACACTGAAGCTTTCTTT
CDR3aa: CSVDGQGLNTEAFF
v_gene: TRBV29-1
j_gene: TRBJ1-1
abundance: -
d_gene: TRBD1

CDR3nt: TGTGCCTGGGGCCGGCAGAACTCTGGAAACACCATATATTTT
CDR3aa: CAWGRQNSGNTIYF
v_gene: TRBV30
j_gene: TRBJ1-3
abundance: once
d_gene: -

CDR3nt: TGTGCTAGCAGCCCAGGGGCAGGCACCGGGGAGCTGTTTTTT
CDR3aa: CASSPGAGTGELFF
v_gene: TRBV7-7
j_gene: TRBJ2-2
abundance: -
d_gene: -

CDR3nt: TGTGCCAGTAGGAACACTGAAGCTTTCTTT
CDR3aa: CASRNTEAFF
v_gene: TRBV19
j_gene: TRBJ1-1
abundance: -
d_gene: -

CDR3nt: TGTGCCAGCAGCTTAGAGGGGGGTTTTGGCACTGAAGCTTTCTTT
CDR3aa: CASSLEGGFGTEAFF
v_gene: TRBV7-6
j_gene: TRBJ1-1
abundance: -
d_gene: -

CDR3nt: TGTGCCAGCAGTGGGGCAGGTCAGCCAAACACCATATATTTT
CDR3aa: CASSGAGQPNTIYF
v_gene: TRBV28
j_gene: TRBJ1-3
abundance: -
d_gene: -

CDR3nt: TGTGCCAGCAGCGCACTTATGGGGAGCACTGAAGCTTTCTTT
CDR3aa: CASSALMGSTEAFF
v_gene: TRBV7-9
j_gene: TRBJ1-1
abundance: -
d_gene: -

CDR3nt: TGTGCCAGCAGTGAAGACGTAGGGGATAGCTCCTACGAGCAGTACTTC
CDR3aa: CASSEDVGDSSYEQYF
v_gene: TRBV6-1
j_gene: TRBJ2-7
abundance: -
d_gene: -

CDR3nt: TGTGCCAGCACCCAGTGGGGAGGCACGAATGGCTACACCTTC
CDR3aa: CASTQWGGTNGYTF
v_gene: TRBV28
j_gene: TRBJ1-2
abundance: -
d_gene: -

CDR3nt: TGCGCCAGCAGCCATCTGGCCGAAGAAAAACTGTTTTTT
CDR3aa: CASSHLAEEKLFF
v_gene: TRBV4-1
j_gene: TRBJ1-4
abundance: -
d_gene: -

CDR3nt: TGTGCCACAGCAGAGGGGGGCAATCTTTTTAATCAGCCCCAGCATTTT
CDR3aa: CATAEGGNLFNQPQHF
v_gene: TRBV27
j_gene: TRBJ1-5
abundance: -
d_gene: -

CDR3nt: TGTGCCAGCAGCGCGTCTTCTTATGGCTACACCTTC
CDR3aa: CASSASSYGYTF
v_gene: TRBV28
j_gene: TRBJ1-2
abundance: -
d_gene: -

CDR3nt: TGTGCCAGCAGCGCGGGACAGTCATATGGCTACACCTTC
CDR3aa: CASSAGQSYGYTF
v_gene: TRBV9
j_gene: TRBJ1-2
abundance: -
d_gene: TRBD1

CDR3nt: TGTGCCAGCAGCCGGATGGACAGGGCCGAAGAGACCCAGTACTTC
CDR3aa: CASSRMDRAEETQYF
v_gene: TRBV25-1
j_gene: TRBJ2-5
abundance: -
d_gene: TRBD1

CDR3nt: TGTGCCAGCAGCCCCGGGACAGGGGGCAATGAGCAGTTCTTC
CDR3aa: CASSPGTGGNEQFF
v_gene: TRBV11-2
j_gene: TRBJ2-1
abundance: -
d_gene: TRBD1

CDR3nt: TGCGCCAGCAGCCGCGAACAGGGATTTGCCGGGGAGCTGTTTTTT
CDR3aa: CASSREQGFAGELFF
v_gene: TRBV5-1
j_gene: TRBJ2-2
abundance: -
d_gene: -

CDR3nt: TGTGCCAGCAGTTTACAGGGGGTGGATACGCAGTATTTT
CDR3aa: CASSLQGVDTQYF
v_gene: TRBV27
j_gene: TRBJ2-3
abundance: -
d_gene: TRBD1

CDR3nt: TGTGCCAGCAACCCACAGGGCCCCCTTGCTATAGACAATGAGCAGTTCTTC
CDR3aa: CASNPQGPLAIDNEQFF
v_gene: TRBV7-2
j_gene: TRBJ2-1
abundance: -
d_gene: -

CDR3nt: TGTGCCAGCTCACTTCCTCTGTCCGAGGGGGTCAGTGAAAAACTGTTTTTT
CDR3aa: CASSLPLSEGVSEKLFF
v_gene: TRBV18
j_gene: TRBJ1-4
abundance: -
d_gene: -

CDR3nt: TGCGCCAGCAGCCAAGTAGGAATCGCTCGGAGGGGGGTAAATACGCAGTATTTT
CDR3aa: CASSQVGIARRGVNTQYF
v_gene: TRBV4-1
j_gene: TRBJ2-3
abundance: -
d_gene: -

CDR3nt: TGTGCCAGCAAATCGGGGGGCAATCAGCCCCAGCATTTT
CDR3aa: CASKSGGNQPQHF
v_gene: TRBV2
j_gene: TRBJ1-5
abundance: -
d_gene: -

CDR3nt: TGCGCCAGCAGCTTGGGGGCCGGGAACACTGAAGCTTTCTTT
CDR3aa: CASSLGAGNTEAFF
v_gene: TRBV5-1
j_gene: TRBJ1-1
abundance: -
d_gene: -

CDR3nt: TGTGCCAGCAGCACCAGGGATCCCGGAGGGGTGTTGAACTATGGCTACACCTTC
CDR3aa: CASSTRDPGGVLNYGYTF
v_gene: TRBV5-4
j_gene: TRBJ1-2
abundance: -
d_gene: -

CDR3nt: TGTGCCAGCAGCCAGGGCGGGGGTCAGCCCCAGCATTTT
CDR3aa: CASSQGGGQPQHF
v_gene: TRBV7-9
j_gene: TRBJ1-5
abundance: -
d_gene: -

CDR3nt: TGCGCCAGCAGTGAGGACACAGGGAGCTCCTATAATTCACCCCTCCACTTT
CDR3aa: CASSEDTGSSYNSPLHF
v_gene: TRBV10-2
j_gene: TRBJ1-6
abundance: -
d_gene: -

CDR3nt: TGTGCCAGCAGCCAAGATCGAACAGGGGGTCGGGACGAGCAGTACTTC
CDR3aa: CASSQDRTGGRDEQYF
v_gene: TRBV3-1/TRBV3-2
j_gene: TRBJ2-7
abundance: -
d_gene: TRBD1

CDR3nt: TGTGCCAGCTCACCAGGGGAAGGGGGCGCAGAAAAACTGTTTTTT
CDR3aa: CASSPGEGGAEKLFF
v_gene: TRBV18
j_gene: TRBJ1-4
abundance: -
d_gene: TRBD1

CDR3nt: TGTGCCAGTAGTCCACGGACAGGGGTCAACTATGGCTACACCTTC
CDR3aa: CASSPRTGVNYGYTF
v_gene: TRBV19
j_gene: TRBJ1-2
abundance: -
d_gene: TRBD1

CDR3nt: TGTGCCAGTAGTCAGGACAGGGCCCTTAATCAGCCCCAGCATTTT
CDR3aa: CASSQDRALNQPQHF
v_gene: TRBV19
j_gene: TRBJ1-5
abundance: -
d_gene: TRBD1

CDR3nt: TGTGCTAGTGGTTTGGTTGTAGCGGGGGACTCCTACGAGCAGTACTTC
CDR3aa: CASGLVVAGDSYEQYF
v_gene: TRBV12-5
j_gene: TRBJ2-7
abundance: once
d_gene: TRBD2

CDR3nt: TGTGCCAGCAGTTTTAGGAGGGCTAGCAATCAGCCCCAGCATTTT
CDR3aa: CASSFRRASNQPQHF
v_gene: TRBV27
j_gene: TRBJ1-5
abundance: -
d_gene: -

CDR3nt: TGTGCCAGCAGTTCGCCGAGGTACGAGCAGTACTTC
CDR3aa: CASSSPRYEQYF
v_gene: TRBV6-5
j_gene: TRBJ2-7
abundance: -
d_gene: -

CDR3nt: TGTGCCAGCAGGGCGGTGGGGGATACGCAGTATTTT
CDR3aa: CASRAVGDTQYF
v_gene: TRBV28
j_gene: TRBJ2-3
abundance: -
d_gene: -

CDR3nt: TGTGCCAGCAGACCCGGGAATCCCCAAGAGACCCAGTACTTC
CDR3aa: CASRPGNPQETQYF
v_gene: TRBV28
j_gene: TRBJ2-5
abundance: -
d_gene: -

CDR3nt: TGTGCCAGCAGTTTACGGGGGGATCAGCCCCAGCATTTT
CDR3aa: CASSLRGDQPQHF
v_gene: TRBV28
j_gene: TRBJ1-5
abundance: -
d_gene: -

CDR3nt: TGTGCCAGCTCACCACCAACGGGACAGCACAATCAGCCCCAGCATTTT
CDR3aa: CASSPPTGQHNQPQHF
v_gene: TRBV18
j_gene: TRBJ1-5
abundance: -
d_gene: TRBD1

CDR3nt: TGTGCCAGCTCGCTTATCACAGGGACCCCCTACGAGCAGTACTTC
CDR3aa: CASSLITGTPYEQYF
v_gene: TRBV18
j_gene: TRBJ2-7
abundance: -
d_gene: -

CDR3nt: TGTGCCAGCAGCTTGAACTCTGGAAACACCATATATTTT
CDR3aa: CASSLNSGNTIYF
v_gene: TRBV5-5
j_gene: TRBJ1-3
abundance: -
d_gene: -

CDR3nt: TGCAGTGCTAGTCAGAGGCTACTAAACACCGGGGAGCTGTTTTTT
CDR3aa: CSASQRLLNTGELFF
v_gene: TRBV20-1
j_gene: TRBJ2-2
abundance: -
d_gene: -

CDR3nt: TGCGCCAGCAGCCTACGGCAGGGGGCCGCCGGGGAGCTGTTTTTT
CDR3aa: CASSLRQGAAGELFF
v_gene: TRBV5-1
j_gene: TRBJ2-2
abundance: once
d_gene: TRBD1

CDR3nt: TGTGCCAGCAGTTATGTGCCAGGGCGGTGGAGTTTCTTT
CDR3aa: CASSYVPGRWSFF
v_gene: TRBV6-7
j_gene: TRBJ1-1
abundance: once
d_gene: -

CDR3nt: TGTGCCAGCAGTTACCTCGGGGGTGGCTACACCTTC
CDR3aa: CASSYLGGGYTF
v_gene: TRBV6-5
j_gene: TRBJ1-2
abundance: -
d_gene: -

CDR3nt: TGTGCCTGGAGTGGCGCAAGGGGACAGGGGAGGCCTGAAGCTTTCTTT
CDR3aa: CAWSGARGQGRPEAFF
v_gene: TRBV30
j_gene: TRBJ1-1
abundance: -
d_gene: TRBD1

CDR3nt: TGTGCCAGCAGCTTAGAAGGGGAACTCACAGATACGCAGTATTTT
CDR3aa: CASSLEGELTDTQYF
v_gene: TRBV7-9
j_gene: TRBJ2-3
abundance: -
d_gene: -